This T cell receptor beta chain is from a study of cytomegalovirus exposure and HLA in healthy donors. Study-level results: The study put 150 or so TCR beta chains on its list as cytomegalovirus-associated.

An approximately 120-subject validation cohort, separate from the 666-subject first cohort, supplied the donors. With regard to this clone: Its matching antigen is unknown.

The CDR3 has 16 amino acids. V was clipped by 4 bases and J by 8 bases; unmatched bases: 8. Looked up from germline, CDR1 is SGHVS and CDR2 is FQNEAQ. Method: immunoSEQ multiplex PCR; TCRdb's copy keeps in-frame clones and lacks some. The sample shows 56,000 or so clones, just over 90% of them seen only once. Sequenced input: PBMCs. The receptor was derived from a woman aged 18-29 years in good health and CMV-seropositive. The gene calls are TRBV7-8 and TRBJ2-1, with 13 nucleotides matching TRBD2. The CDR3 DNA sequence: TGTGCCAGCAGCTCGGGTGGACTAGCGGGGGTCGATGAGCAGTTCTTC. It specifies CASSSGGLAGVDEQFF.